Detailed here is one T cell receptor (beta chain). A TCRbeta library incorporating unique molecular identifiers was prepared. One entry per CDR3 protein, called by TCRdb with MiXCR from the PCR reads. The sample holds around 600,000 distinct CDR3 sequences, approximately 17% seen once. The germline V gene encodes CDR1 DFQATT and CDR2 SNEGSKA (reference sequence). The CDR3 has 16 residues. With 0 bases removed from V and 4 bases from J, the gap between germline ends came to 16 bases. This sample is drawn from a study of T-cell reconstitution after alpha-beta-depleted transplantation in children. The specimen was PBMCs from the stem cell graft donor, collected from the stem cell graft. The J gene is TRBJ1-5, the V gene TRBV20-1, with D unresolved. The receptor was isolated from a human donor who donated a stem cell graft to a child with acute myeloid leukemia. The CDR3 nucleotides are TGCAGTGCTAGAGATCGTGGCAAAATGGAAAATCAGCCCCAGCATTTT. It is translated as CSARDRGKMENQPQHF.